The sequence of this T cell receptor (beta chain) was determined in a study of T-cell memory formation after mild COVID-19. Constant-segment primers served in 5'RACE that generated TCR alpha and TCR beta cDNA libraries bearing sample barcodes and UMIs. Using its own MiXCR run on the 5' RACE reads, TCRdb lists one record per CDR3 protein. There are 340,000 or so distinct CDR3 sequences in the sample; 10% to 15% occur only once, and about 22% lies in the top ten. A note on this clonotype: Its antigen is as yet unknown.

From germline, CDR1 is SEHNR and CDR2 FQNEAQ (reference sequence). The CDR3 length is 18 residues. V shed 6 bases and J 0 bases; nucleotides not matched to a gene: 16. Study-wide results and caveats: Some SARS-CoV-2-responding clones were already detected in memory before infection. What remained unconfirmed was the SARS-CoV-2 specificity of second-wave clones peaking on day 37. The main location of contracting CD4+ clones was CM and EM, and that of contracting CD8+ clones was EMRA.

The sample consisted of PBMCs or a T cell subset sorted from them (not recorded which). This TCR was sampled from a man younger than 35 who had mild COVID-19 (a few samples of this study predate the infection). Cell type and time point are not known. The chain carries TRBV7-9 and TRBJ1-1; 7 nucleotides line up with TRBD1. CDR3 coding DNA: TGTGCCAGCAGGACGGGAGGAAGGGGGCTACTGATGAACACTGAAGCTTTCTTT. Amino acids: CASRTGGRGLLMNTEAFF.